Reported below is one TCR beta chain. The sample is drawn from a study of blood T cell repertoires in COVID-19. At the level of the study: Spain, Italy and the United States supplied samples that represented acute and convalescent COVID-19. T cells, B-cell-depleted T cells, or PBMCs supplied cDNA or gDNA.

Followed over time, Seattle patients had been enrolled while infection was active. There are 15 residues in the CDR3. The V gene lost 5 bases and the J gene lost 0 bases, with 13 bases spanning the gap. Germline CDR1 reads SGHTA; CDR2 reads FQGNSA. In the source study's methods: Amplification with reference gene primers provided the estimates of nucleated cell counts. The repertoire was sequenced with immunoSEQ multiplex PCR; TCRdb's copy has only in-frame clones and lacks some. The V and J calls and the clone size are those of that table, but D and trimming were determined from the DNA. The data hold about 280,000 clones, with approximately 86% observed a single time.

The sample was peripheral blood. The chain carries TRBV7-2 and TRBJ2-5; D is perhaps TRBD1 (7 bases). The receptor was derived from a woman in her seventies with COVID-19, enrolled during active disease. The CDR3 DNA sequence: TGTGCCAGCAGCGACGGGGGACAGTACCAAGAGACCCAGTACTTC. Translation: CASSDGGQYQETQYF. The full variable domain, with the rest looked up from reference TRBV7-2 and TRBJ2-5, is GAGVSQSPSNKVTEKGKDVELRCDPISGHTALYWYRQSLGQGLEFLIYFQGNSAPDKSGLPSDRFSAERTGGSVSTLTIQRTQQEDSAVYLCASSDGGQYQETQYFGPGTRLLVL.